Below, 24 T cell receptor beta chains from the same sample are listed, as sequenced in a study of a mutant IDH1 vaccine in newly diagnosed glioma. These receptors' targets are unknown. Noted time point: week 23, last vaccination. Each vaccine dose was 300 ug of mutant IDH1 20-mer peptide, with topical imiquimod. The method was immunoSEQ multiplex PCR; TCRdb's version includes in-frame clones alone and lacks a portion of them. The sample holds approximately 60,000 clones; roughly 81% are singletons and the top ten take around 8.9%. Source: PBMCs, taken from a glioma patient whose treatment included an IDH1 peptide vaccine. The receptors come from a woman aged 35 to 49 with glioma. Some clones in this sample may be carry-over from other donors' samples.

This clone was seen only once. This chain links TRBV6-5 with TRBJ2-1; D is ambiguous. The CDR3 totals 14 residues. V was clipped by 7 bases and J by 5 bases, with 15 bases between them. Germline loops: CDR1 MNHEY, CDR2 SVGAGI. This chain's CDR3 is CASTYGMGNNEQFF. The CDR3 DNA is TGTGCCAGCACCTACGGAATGGGTAACAATGAGCAGTTCTTC.

The table lists this clone with a count of one. The rearrangement links TRBV10-3 to TRBJ1-5; 9 nucleotides align to TRBD1. The CDR3 has 16 amino acids. Germline V gene sequence: CDR1 ENHRY, CDR2 SYGVKD. V lost 8 bases, J lost 2 bases, and 10 bases stayed unmatched. The CDR3 DNA follows: TGTGCCATCGGGGACAGGGAGGGCTTTGGCAATCAGCCCCAGCATTTT. This gives the protein CAIGDREGFGNQPQHF.

The V and J genes are TRBV5-1 and TRBJ2-2; TRBD1 aligns across 7 bases. The CDR3 runs 14 residues. Per germline, CDR1 SGHRS and CDR2 YFSETQ. Trimming took 4 bases from V and 8 from J; bases not matched to a gene: 8. This CDR3 is CASSETGNTGELFF. The CDR3 DNA reads TGCGCCAGCAGCGAGACAGGGAATACTGGGGAGCTGTTTTTT.

The rearrangement links TRBV27 to TRBJ2-1, with TRBD2 as a possible D gene (5 bases). CDR1 MNHEY and CDR2 SMNVEV come from the germline V gene (reference sequence). Trimming removed 3 bases from V and 1 base from J, with 7 bases in between. The CDR3 has 14 amino acids. The CDR3 protein is CASSFPGSYNEQFF. Written as DNA, the CDR3 is TGTGCCAGCAGTTTCCCGGGGTCCTACAATGAGCAGTTCTTC.

Of note for this clone: One junction end disagrees with the germline gene, perhaps due to a read error. The chain has TRBV6-6 and TRBJ2-3, with TRBD2 matching over 8 bases. This CDR3 contains 16 residues. CDR1 is MNHNY, CDR2 SVGAGI, per germline (reference sequence). Written as DNA, the CDR3 is TGTGCCAGCAGTTACGCAGCGGGGGCCCCGGGAGATGCGCAGTATTTT. Encoded protein: CASSYAAGAPGDAQYF.

J is TRBJ1-1 and V is TRBV6-5; D is perhaps TRBD1 (5 bases). The CDR3 is made up of 11 amino acids. V lost 7 bases, J lost 4 bases, and 7 bases lay in between. In germline, CDR1 is MNHEY, CDR2 SVGAGI. The CDR3 DNA reads TGTGCCAGCACAGGGCCCACTGAAGCTTTCTTT. Its protein product is CASTGPTEAFF.

The chain links TRBV5-6 to TRBJ1-6; TRBD1 might be the D (5 bases). V shed 4 bases and J shed 19 bases, with 21 bases lying between them. The CDR3 loop spans 13 amino acids. CDR1 is SGHDT and CDR2 is YYEEEE in the germline V gene. CDR3 residues: CASSAGDLPREHF. As DNA, the CDR3 is TGTGCCAGCAGCGCGGGGGATCTCCCAAGGGAACACTTT.

This chain connects TRBV5-5 to TRBJ2-7; D call uncertain. Trimming removed 3 bases from V and 6 bases from J, with 10 bases in between. CDR3 length: 12 residues. Germline CDR1 is SGHKS and CDR2 is YYEKEE (reference sequence). The DNA of the CDR3 is TGTGCCAGCAGCTACGGGCGAAGCGAGCAGTACTTC. Its translation is CASSYGRSEQYF.

V and J are TRBV19 and TRBJ2-2; 7 bases align to TRBD1. From germline, CDR1 is LNHDA and CDR2 SQIVND (reference sequence). V dropped 4 bases and J dropped 5; count of bases not matched to a gene: 10. The CDR3 extends over 16 amino acids. For the CDR3, the DNA is TGTGCCAGTAGTACGTACAGGGGTTCAAGTACCGGGGAGCTGTTTTTT. As protein: CASSTYRGSSTGELFF.

This chain connects TRBV7-2 to TRBJ1-2; 7 bases align to TRBD1. V lost 4 bases and J lost 5; bases outside the gene matches: 13. Germline V gene lookup returns CDR1 SGHTA and CDR2 FQGNSA. This CDR3 spans 16 amino acids. CDR3 sequence: CASSYPLPTGAYGYTF. CDR3 nucleotides: TGTGCCAGCAGCTATCCATTACCTACAGGGGCTTATGGCTACACCTTC.

This sequence joins TRBV12-1 and TRBJ1-1; the D segment call TRBD1 is taken from the table without a DNA check. TRBV12-1 is annotated as a pseudogene. CDR3 size: 17 residues. CDR3 in DNA: TGTGCCAGCAGTCCCCGGGCCTACAGGGGACCGAACACTGAAGCTTTCTTT. It encodes CASSPRAYRGPNTEAFF.

The gene calls are TRBV19 and TRBJ1-2; 10 bases map to TRBD1. Germline V CDR1 and CDR2: LNHDA, SQIVND (reference sequence). The V gene end was trimmed by 3 bases and the J gene end by 4 bases; junction bases not matched to a gene: 8. The CDR3 spans 16 residues. The CDR3 DNA reads as TGTGCCAGTAGTATCGCCGGGACAGGGGTGTTCTATGGCTACACCTTC. The encoded protein is CASSIAGTGVFYGYTF. The variable domain in full, completed from reference TRBV19 and TRBJ1-2, reads DGGITQSPKYLFRKEGQNVTLSCEQNLNHDAMYWYRQDPGQGLRLIYYSQIVNDFQKGDIAEGYSVSREKKESFPLTVTSAQKNPTAFYLCASSIAGTGVFYGYTFGSGTRLTVV.

The genes are TRBV2 and TRBJ2-4; weak D call: TRBD2 (5 bases). The germline CDR1 and CDR2 sequences are SNHLY and FYNNEI. The germline V and J ends were trimmed by 3 bases and 6 bases, with 15 bases remaining between them. This CDR3 spans 15 amino acids. CDR3 region: CASSESTGIGNIQYF. CDR3 sequence (DNA): TGTGCCAGCAGTGAGAGTACGGGAATAGGAAACATTCAGTACTTC.

The rearrangement joins TRBV7-8 to TRBJ2-2; D may match TRBD1 or TRBD2 (5 bases each). Deletions cut 4 bases from V and 1 base from J, with 16 bases between. This CDR3 comprises 17 residues. Per germline, CDR1 SGHVS and CDR2 FQNEAQ. The CDR3 is CASSSPGQRMNTGELFF. The CDR3 DNA follows: TGTGCCAGCAGCTCCCCGGGGCAGCGTATGAACACCGGGGAGCTGTTTTTT.

V gene TRBV7-9 combines with J gene TRBJ2-4; D possibly corresponds to TRBD2 (6 bases). CDR1 SEHNR and CDR2 FQNEAQ come from the germline V gene (reference sequence). V was shortened by 1 base and J by 1 base, with 11 bases between the two germline ends. The CDR3 sequence is 16 residues long. As DNA, the CDR3 is TGTGCCAGCAGCTTAGGGGCGGGGTGGGCCAAAAACATTCAGTACTTC. This translates into CASSLGAGWAKNIQYF.

This chain connects TRBV9 to TRBJ2-7; 10 bases fit TRBD1. CDR1 SGDLS and CDR2 YYNGEE come from the germline V gene. The CDR3 length is 14 residues. Trimming took 4 bases from V and 6 from J; bases not matched to a gene: 7. CDR3 loop: CASSLRDRGSEQYF. CDR3 in DNA: TGTGCCAGCAGCCTACGGGACAGGGGATCCGAGCAGTACTTC.

The genes are TRBV10-2 and TRBJ2-6; 9 bases align to TRBD1. After removal of 6 bases from V and 0 bases from J, the junction contained 3 bases not matched to a gene. CDR1 is WSHSY and CDR2 is SAAADI in the germline V gene. This CDR3 has 16 residues. The CDR3 DNA reads TGCGCCAGCAGCGGGACAGGGCGCTCTGGGGCCAACGTCCTGACTTTC. Amino acid sequence: CASSGTGRSGANVLTF.

The chain uses TRBV6-5 and TRBJ2-2, with D possibly being TRBD1 (6 bases). CDR3 length equals 15 residues. Between the trimmed V and J ends, which lost 2 bases and 4 bases, there was a span of 11 bases. Germline CDR1 and CDR2: MNHEY and SVGAGI. This chain's CDR3 is CASSYVQGPTGELFF. DNA of the CDR3: TGTGCCAGCAGTTACGTCCAGGGGCCCACCGGGGAGCTGTTTTTT.

The V and J genes are TRBV5-6 and TRBJ1-3, with D perhaps matching TRBD1 (5 bases). The CDR3 spans 13 residues. V lost 1 base and J 8 bases, leaving 10 bases between the germline ends. The germline V gene has CDR1 SGHDT and CDR2 YYEEEE. The CDR3 here is CASSLTGGDTIYF. CDR3 bases: TGTGCCAGCAGCTTGACAGGCGGAGACACCATATATTTT.

This clone was observed a single time. This chain links TRBV7-3 with TRBJ2-3; 8 bases line up with TRBD2. The CDR3 totals 15 residues. Germline trimming cut 5 bases from V and 6 bases from J; bases unmatched to any gene: 10. The germline CDR1 and CDR2 sequences are SGHTA and FQGTGA. The CDR3 DNA follows: TGTGCCAGCAGCGGGACGGGGGGGGATTTCGATACGCAGTATTTT. Residues: CASSGTGGDFDTQYF.

The genes are TRBV7-6 and TRBJ1-2, with 8 bases fitting TRBD1. This CDR3 has 16 amino acids. Germline loops: CDR1 SGHVS, CDR2 FNYEAQ. V shed 1 base, J shed 2 bases, and the junction held 6 bases outside the gene matches. DNA for the CDR3: TGTGCCAGCAGCTTAGAACCCAGGGGGCTCAACTATGGCTACACCTTC. Translation: CASSLEPRGLNYGYTF.

J is TRBJ2-7 and V is TRBV5-6; D unresolved. Germline CDR1 SGHDT, CDR2 YYEEEE. Trimming stripped 4 bases from V and 0 bases from J, with 2 bases between. The CDR3 consists of 11 residues. The CDR3 region is CASSDSYEQYF. In DNA form, the CDR3 reads TGTGCCAGCAGCGACTCCTACGAGCAGTACTTC.

The chain joins TRBV19 to TRBJ2-6; D remains ambiguous. V lost 5 bases to trimming and J lost 1 base, with 6 bases between them. Germline V gene lookup returns CDR1 LNHDA and CDR2 SQIVND (reference sequence). CDR3 length equals 14 residues. The CDR3 region has the DNA TGTGCCAGTAGTTCCGTGTCTGGGGCCAACGTCCTGACTTTC. Amino acids: CASSSVSGANVLTF.

The V gene is TRBV30, the J gene TRBJ2-7, with a possible D match to TRBD1 (5 bases). Germline assignment: CDR1 GTSNPN and CDR2 SVGIG (reference sequence). This CDR3 spans 14 amino acids. V lost 0 bases, J lost 2 bases, and 11 bases lay in between. CDR3 sequence: CAWSVGLRTYEQYF. For the CDR3, the DNA is TGTGCCTGGAGTGTGGGGCTCCGGACCTACGAGCAGTACTTC.